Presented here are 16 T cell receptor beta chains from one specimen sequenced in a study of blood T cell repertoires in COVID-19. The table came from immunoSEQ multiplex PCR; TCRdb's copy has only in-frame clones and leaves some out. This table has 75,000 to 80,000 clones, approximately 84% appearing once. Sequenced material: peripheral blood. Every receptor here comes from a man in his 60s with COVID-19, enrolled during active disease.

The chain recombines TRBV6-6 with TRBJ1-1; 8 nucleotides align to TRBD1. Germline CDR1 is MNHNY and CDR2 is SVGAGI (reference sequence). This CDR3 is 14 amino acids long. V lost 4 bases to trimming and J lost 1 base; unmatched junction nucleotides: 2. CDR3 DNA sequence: TGTGCCAGCAGTTCCGGACAGGGGAACACTGAAGCTTTCTTT. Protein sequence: CASSSGQGNTEAFF.

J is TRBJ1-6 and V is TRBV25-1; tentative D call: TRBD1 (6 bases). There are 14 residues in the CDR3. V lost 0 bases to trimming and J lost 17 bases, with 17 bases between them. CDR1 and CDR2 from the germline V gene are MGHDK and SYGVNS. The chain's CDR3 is CASSEYGGAGSFHF. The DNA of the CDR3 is TGTGCCAGCAGTGAATATGGGGGGGCCGGTAGCTTCCACTTT.

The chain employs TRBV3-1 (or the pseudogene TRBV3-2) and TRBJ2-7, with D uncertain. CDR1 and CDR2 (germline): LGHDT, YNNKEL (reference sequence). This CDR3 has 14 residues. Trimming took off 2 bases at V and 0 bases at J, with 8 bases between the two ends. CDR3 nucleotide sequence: TGTGCCAGCAGCCAAACCCTAATCTCCTACGAGCAGTACTTC. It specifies CASSQTLISYEQYF.

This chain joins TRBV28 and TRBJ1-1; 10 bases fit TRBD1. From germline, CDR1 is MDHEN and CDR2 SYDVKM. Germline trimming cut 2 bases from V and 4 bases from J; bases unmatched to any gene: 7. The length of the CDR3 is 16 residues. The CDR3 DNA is TGTGCCAGCAGTTTAATCGGGACAGGGGTTTCCACTGAAGCTTTCTTT. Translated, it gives CASSLIGTGVSTEAFF.

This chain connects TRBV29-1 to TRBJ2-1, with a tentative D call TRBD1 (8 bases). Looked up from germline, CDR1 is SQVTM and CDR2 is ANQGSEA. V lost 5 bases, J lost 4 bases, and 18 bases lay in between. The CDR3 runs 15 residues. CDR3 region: CSVTLGGTGYNEQFF. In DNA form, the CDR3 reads TGCAGCGTTACCCTCGGGGGGACAGGTTACAATGAGCAGTTCTTC.

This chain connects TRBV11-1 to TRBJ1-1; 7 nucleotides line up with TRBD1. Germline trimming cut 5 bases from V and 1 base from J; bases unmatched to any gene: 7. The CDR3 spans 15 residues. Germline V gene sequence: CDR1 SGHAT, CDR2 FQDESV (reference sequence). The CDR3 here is CASSVMTGRNTEAFF. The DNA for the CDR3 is TGTGCCAGCAGCGTGATGACAGGGCGGAACACTGAAGCTTTCTTT.

The CDR3 region has the DNA TGTGCCAGCAGCCAGCAGACAGGGAGGACCGGGGAGCTGTTTTTT. Translation gives CASSQQTGRTGELFF. The chain couples TRBV7-3 to TRBJ2-2; D is perhaps TRBD1 (7 bases). Per germline, CDR1 SGHTA and CDR2 FQGTGA. Trimming took off 5 bases at V and 5 bases at J, with 15 bases between the two ends. The CDR3 is 15 amino acids.

The CDR3 DNA sequence: TGTGCCAGCAGCATGACAGGTCTGGAGACCCAGTACTTC. Its translation: CASSMTGLETQYF. V gene TRBV13 combines with J gene TRBJ2-5; a weak D match, TRBD1 (6 bases). V shed 5 bases and J shed 5 bases, with 12 bases lying between them. This CDR3 has 13 amino acids. Germline assignment: CDR1 PRHDT and CDR2 FYEKMQ (reference sequence).

In DNA form, the CDR3 reads TGTGCCAGCAGTCTACAGACAGCACCGAACACCGGGGAGCTGTTTTTT. Translated: CASSLQTAPNTGELFF. The chain is built from TRBV27 and TRBJ2-2; TRBD1 is a possible D gene (5 bases). The CDR3 consists of 16 residues. V lost 5 bases to trimming and J lost 0 bases, with 13 bases between them. From germline, CDR1 is MNHEY and CDR2 SMNVEV (reference sequence).

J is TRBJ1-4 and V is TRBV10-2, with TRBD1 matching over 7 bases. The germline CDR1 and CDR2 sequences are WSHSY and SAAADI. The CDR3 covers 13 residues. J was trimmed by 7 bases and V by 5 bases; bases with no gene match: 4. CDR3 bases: TGCGCCAGCAGTAATACAGGGGTTGAAAAACTGTTTTTT. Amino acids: CASSNTGVEKLFF.

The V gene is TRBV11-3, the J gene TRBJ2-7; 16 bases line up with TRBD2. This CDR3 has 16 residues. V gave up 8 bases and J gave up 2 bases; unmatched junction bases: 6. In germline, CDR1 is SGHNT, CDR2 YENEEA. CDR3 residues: CASGGLAGGDPYEQYF. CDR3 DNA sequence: TGTGCCAGCGGGGGACTAGCGGGAGGGGATCCCTACGAGCAGTACTTC. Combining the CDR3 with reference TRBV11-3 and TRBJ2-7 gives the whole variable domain EAGVVQSPRYKIIEKKQPVAFWCNPISGHNTLYWYLQNLGQGPELLIRYENEEAVDDSQLPKDRFSAERLKGVDSTLKIQPAELGDSAVYLCASGGLAGGDPYEQYFGPGTRLTVT.

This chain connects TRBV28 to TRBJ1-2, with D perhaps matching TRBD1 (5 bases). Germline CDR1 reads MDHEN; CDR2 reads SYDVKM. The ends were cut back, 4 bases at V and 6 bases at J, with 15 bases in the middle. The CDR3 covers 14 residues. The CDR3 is CASSSGLEAHGYTF. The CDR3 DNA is TGTGCCAGCAGTTCAGGGTTAGAAGCCCATGGCTACACCTTC.

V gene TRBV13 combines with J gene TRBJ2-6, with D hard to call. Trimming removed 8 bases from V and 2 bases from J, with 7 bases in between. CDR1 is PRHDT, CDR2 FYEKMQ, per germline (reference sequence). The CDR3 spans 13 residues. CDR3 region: CASSLTGANVLTF. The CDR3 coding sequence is TGTGCCAGCTCTTTAACTGGGGCCAACGTCCTGACTTTC. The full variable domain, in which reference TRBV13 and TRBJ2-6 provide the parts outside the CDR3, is AAGVIQSPRHLIKEKRETATLKCYPIPRHDTVYWYQQGPGQDPQFLISFYEKMQSDKGSIPDRFSAQQFSDYHSELNMSSLELGDSALYFCASSLTGANVLTFGAGSRLTVL.

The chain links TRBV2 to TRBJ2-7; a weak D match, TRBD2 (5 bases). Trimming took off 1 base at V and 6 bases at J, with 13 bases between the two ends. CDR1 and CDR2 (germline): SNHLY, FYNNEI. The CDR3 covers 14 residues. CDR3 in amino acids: CASSEGISVAEQYF. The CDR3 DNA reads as TGTGCCAGCAGTGAAGGTATTAGCGTGGCCGAGCAGTACTTC.

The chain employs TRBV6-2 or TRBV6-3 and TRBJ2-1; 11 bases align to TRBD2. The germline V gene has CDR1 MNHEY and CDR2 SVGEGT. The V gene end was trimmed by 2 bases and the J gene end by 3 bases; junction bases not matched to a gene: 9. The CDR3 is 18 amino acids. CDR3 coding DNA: TGTGCCAGCAGTTACATGATCCGCACTAGCGGGAGCTACAATGAGCAGTTCTTC. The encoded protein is CASSYMIRTSGSYNEQFF.

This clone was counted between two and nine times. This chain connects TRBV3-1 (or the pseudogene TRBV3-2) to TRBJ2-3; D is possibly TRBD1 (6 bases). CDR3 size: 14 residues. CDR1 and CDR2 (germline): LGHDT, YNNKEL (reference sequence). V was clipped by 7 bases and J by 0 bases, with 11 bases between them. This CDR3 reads CASKTGPSTDTQYF. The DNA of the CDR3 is TGTGCCAGCAAAACAGGGCCTAGCACAGATACGCAGTATTTT.